This T cell receptor beta chain was sequenced during a study of blood T cell repertoires in COVID-19. Original data processing: Amplified reference gene primers provided the basis for estimating nucleated cell counts. Method: immunoSEQ multiplex PCR; TCRdb's copy keeps in-frame clones and lacks some. The V and J calls and clone size come from that table; D and trimming were worked out from the DNA. The table lists approximately 350,000 clones, approximately 84% of them singletons, with just under 3% in the top ten. Self-reported history from a screening survey and questionnaire set each donor's cohort. Resolution of symptoms, clearance, or two negative PCRs was present in recovered Cohort 3 donors. The sample was PBMCs or T cells enriched from blood (not recorded which). This TCR was sampled from a woman aged 25-40 years who had recovered from COVID-19.

CDR3 sequence (DNA): TGTGCCAGCAGCTTAGTGGGTGGGGAGAGCTCCTACGAGCAGTACTTC. This translates into CASSLVGGESSYEQYF. The V call is TRBV7-9, the J call TRBJ2-7; D may be TRBD2 (5 bases). Germline lookup yields CDR1 SEHNR and CDR2 FQNEAQ (reference sequence). The CDR3 covers 16 residues. The V end was cut by 1 base, the J end by 0 bases, with 13 bases between.